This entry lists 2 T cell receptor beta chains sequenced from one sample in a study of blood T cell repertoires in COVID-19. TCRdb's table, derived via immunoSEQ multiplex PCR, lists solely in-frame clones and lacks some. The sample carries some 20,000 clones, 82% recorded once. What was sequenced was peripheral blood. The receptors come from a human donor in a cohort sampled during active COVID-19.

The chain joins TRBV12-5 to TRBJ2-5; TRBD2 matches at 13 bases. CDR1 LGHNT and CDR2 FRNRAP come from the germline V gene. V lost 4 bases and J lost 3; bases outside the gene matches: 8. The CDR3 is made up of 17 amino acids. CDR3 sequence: CASGWSTSGRGEETQYF. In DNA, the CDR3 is TGTGCTAGTGGTTGGAGCACTAGCGGGAGGGGGGAAGAGACCCAGTACTTC. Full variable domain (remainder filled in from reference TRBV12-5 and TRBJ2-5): DARVTQTPRHKVTEMGQEVTMRCQPILGHNTVFWYRQTMMQGLELLAYFRNRAPLDDSGMPKDRFSAEMPDATLATLKIQPSEPRDSAVYFCASGWSTSGRGEETQYFGPGTRLLVL.

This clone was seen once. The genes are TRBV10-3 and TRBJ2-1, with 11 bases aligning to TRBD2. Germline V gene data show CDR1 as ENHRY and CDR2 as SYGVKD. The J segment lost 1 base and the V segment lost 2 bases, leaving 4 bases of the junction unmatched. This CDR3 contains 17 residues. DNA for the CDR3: TGTGCCATCAGTGAGCCCACTAGCGGGAGTTCCTACAATGAGCAGTTCTTC. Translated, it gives CAISEPTSGSSYNEQFF.